The rows below give T cell receptor beta chains drawn from one sample of a study of T cells in tuberculosis. Libraries were prepared by immunoSEQ multiplex PCR; TCRdb keeps only in-frame clonotypes and omits some of them. The table has around 45,000 clones, roughly 94% seen once. Sequenced: PBMCs. Receptor source: a donor under 30 with latent tuberculosis or without tuberculosis infection. Some clones in this sample may be carry-over from other donors' samples. Both conserved end residues are part of each CDR3. A D gene is named only where the DNA matches it firmly. Expanded clones are given a class, and other clones once, few, many or no size at all.

CDR3 protein	CDR3 DNA	J gene	clone size	D gene	V gene
CASSLGRGVSEQFF	TGTGCCAGCAGTTTGGGCAGGGGCGTCAGTGAGCAGTTCTTC	TRBJ2-1	once	NA	TRBV27
CASSPARGNVNIQYF	TGCGCCAGCAGCCCTGCCCGAGGGAACGTAAACATTCAGTACTTC	TRBJ2-4	NA	NA	TRBV5-1
CASSFDSFNQPQHF	TGTGCCAGCAGTTTTGACAGCTTCAATCAGCCCCAGCATTTT	TRBJ1-5	NA	NA	TRBV6-6
CASSRESRDSYGYTF	TGCGCCAGCAGCCGGGAGAGCCGGGACAGCTATGGCTACACCTTC	TRBJ1-2	NA	TRBD1	TRBV4-1
CASSDGTGDTGELFF	TGTGCCAGCAGTGATGGGACGGGAGACACCGGGGAGCTGTTTTTT	TRBJ2-2	NA	NA	TRBV6-4
CASSLARDTMNTEAFF	TGTGCCAGCAGTTTAGCGAGGGACACCATGAACACTGAAGCTTTCTTT	TRBJ1-1	NA	NA	TRBV28
CASSDGPSGRVNEQFF	TGTGCCAGCAGCGACGGTCCTAGCGGGAGAGTTAATGAGCAGTTCTTC	TRBJ2-1	NA	TRBD2	TRBV7-9
CASRPTGSVGNEQFF	TGTGCCAGCAGGCCGACAGGAAGTGTCGGCAATGAGCAGTTCTTC	TRBJ2-1	NA	NA	TRBV2
CASSPRDAVYEQYF	TGTGCCAGCAGTCCGCGGGACGCGGTTTACGAGCAGTACTTC	TRBJ2-7	NA	NA	TRBV28
CAWGEPGEWGTDTQYF	TGTGCCTGGGGCGAGCCGGGGGAGTGGGGCACAGATACGCAGTATTTT	TRBJ2-3	NA	NA	TRBV30
CASSLSQRRGQIYEQYF	TGTGCCAGCAGTTTATCGCAGCGGCGGGGACAGATCTACGAGCAGTACTTC	TRBJ2-7	NA	NA	TRBV27
CASSIGREGRHEQYF	TGTGCCAGTAGTATTGGAAGGGAGGGCCGTCACGAGCAGTACTTC	TRBJ2-7	NA	TRBD2	TRBV19
CASSSTWTGWTDTQYF	TGTGCCAGCAGTTCTACTTGGACAGGCTGGACAGATACGCAGTATTTT	TRBJ2-3	NA	TRBD1	TRBV6-5
CASSLSIRGEQYF	TGTGCCAGCAGCTTGTCTATTCGGGGCGAGCAGTACTTC	TRBJ2-7	few	NA	TRBV7-9
CASSRLAGGRNIQYF	TGTGCCAGCAGCCGACTAGCGGGAGGGCGAAACATTCAGTACTTC	TRBJ2-4	NA	TRBD2	TRBV6-5
CASSRDGARRQEQFF	TGCGCCAGCAGCCGCGACGGCGCCAGACGACAGGAGCAGTTCTTC	TRBJ2-1	NA	NA	TRBV4-3
CASSLPRDRAPQYF	TGTGCCAGCAGCCTGCCACGGGACAGGGCCCCCCAGTATTTT	TRBJ2-3	NA	TRBD1	TRBV11-2
CASSDPQGFMNTEAFF	TGTGCCAGCAGCGATCCTCAGGGGTTTATGAACACTGAAGCTTTCTTT	TRBJ1-1	NA	NA	TRBV9
CASSEWTVYSGNTIYF	TGTGCCAGCAGTGAGTGGACTGTTTATTCTGGAAACACCATATATTTT	TRBJ1-3	once	NA	TRBV6-1
CAGARAANTEAFF	TGTGCCGGGGCAAGGGCTGCGAACACTGAAGCTTTCTTT	TRBJ1-1	NA	NA	TRBV6-5
CASSLEGGGMGYEQYF	TGCGCCAGCAGCCTGGAGGGGGGGGGAATGGGCTACGAGCAGTACTTC	TRBJ2-7	NA	NA	TRBV4-1
CASSRNRANYGYTF	TGTGCCAGCAGTAGAAACAGAGCTAACTATGGCTACACCTTC	TRBJ1-2	NA	NA	TRBV6-5
CASSMGTGDNQPQHF	TGTGCCAGCAGCATGGGGACAGGGGATAATCAGCCCCAGCATTTT	TRBJ1-5	NA	TRBD1	TRBV7-9
CATEDRVSYEQYF	TGTGCCACCGAGGACAGAGTAAGCTACGAGCAGTACTTC	TRBJ2-7	NA	NA	TRBV19